This T cell receptor beta chain was identified during a study of blood T cell repertoires in COVID-19. V was clipped by 4 bases and J by 9 bases; unmatched bases: 11. Germline assignment: CDR1 SGHAT and CDR2 FQNNGV. The CDR3 is 14 residues long. The method was immunoSEQ multiplex PCR; TCRdb's version includes in-frame clones alone and lacks a portion of them. Of about 200,000 clones listed, roughly 85% are singletons. This sequence was found in a middle-aged woman with acute COVID-19. The sequencing input was PBMCs or T cells enriched from blood (not recorded which). This chain uses TRBV11-2 with TRBJ2-7; 8 bases fit TRBD1. CDR3 sequence (DNA): TGTGCCAGCAGCTCTTCCGGACAGGGCTTAGGGCAGTACTTC. Its translation: CASSSSGQGLGQYF. Based on the CDR3 plus reference TRBV11-2 and TRBJ2-7, the full variable domain is EAGVAQSPRYKIIEKRQSVAFWCNPISGHATLYWYQQILGQGPKLLIQFQNNGVVDDSQLPKDRFSAERLKGVDSTLKIQPAKLEDSAVYLCASSSSGQGLGQYFGPGTRLTVT.